The following is a T cell receptor (beta chain) sequence with its context. As yet, its antigen is unknown. CDR3 length: 15 residues. Germline CDR1 reads MNHNS; CDR2 reads SASEGT. J was trimmed by 1 base and V by 4 bases; bases with no gene match: 4. Next came a second PCR, run for about 6 to 12 cycles, which used a sample-barcoded 5' primer along with a J-beta primer mix. One entry per CDR3 protein, called by TCRdb with MiXCR from the 5' RACE reads. The sample contains 540,000 or so distinct CDR3 sequences, 45% to 55% of which appear only once. These data belong to a study of blood T cells in healthy people across ages. Study-level information: Capture via template switching afforded approximately one barcoded beta molecule per two T cells.

General study findings and limits: As age increased, TCR beta diversity per million T cells fell in a roughly linear fashion.

The clonotype comes from a man aged 80 or over in good health. J is TRBJ1-5 and V is TRBV6-1; 7 positions agree with TRBD1. Sequencing input: blood. As DNA, the CDR3 is TGTGCCAGCAGTGGAGGCAGGGGGAGCAATCAGCCCCAGCATTTT. It translates to CASSGGRGSNQPQHF.